The next 22 T cell receptor beta chains were all read from a single sample in a study of vaccination and CD4 T cells after COVID-19. Sequencing of DNA taken from cultured CD4+ T cells relied on the Oncomine TCR Beta short-read assay. TCRdb processed the PCR reads anew with MiXCR; each CDR3 protein has one entry. Of around 17,000 distinct CDR3 sequences in the sample, around three fifths were seen once. Treatment of the sample: approximately nine-day PBMC culture with coronavirus spike peptide pools or control peptides (ViraFEST assay). The antigens of these receptors remain unknown. The sample consisted of CD4+ T cells from blood, cultured in vitro. These receptors came from a human donor who had recovered from COVID-19.

The CDR3 bases are TGTGCCACCAGTGACCCTACAGGAAACTATGGCTACACCTTC. It encodes CATSDPTGNYGYTF. The V call is TRBV24-1, the J call TRBJ1-2; TRBD1 might be the D (5 bases). Looked up from germline, CDR1 is KGHDR and CDR2 is SFDVKD. Trimming shortened V by 4 bases and J by 2 bases, and 10 bases separated the two germline ends. The CDR3 consists of 14 residues.

This chain links TRBV7-6 with TRBJ1-5, with 10 bases aligning to TRBD1. CDR1 and CDR2 (germline): SGHVS, FNYEAQ. With 5 bases clipped from V and 5 bases from J, the junction kept 12 bases outside the gene matches. The CDR3 is 17 residues long. The CDR3 region has the DNA TGTGCCAGCAGCCACCGGACAGGGGGGCGCCTCGATCAGCCCCAGCATTTT. The encoded protein is CASSHRTGGRLDQPQHF.

V is TRBV27 and J is TRBJ2-6; no definite D call. This CDR3 has 15 residues. Germline V gives CDR1 MNHEY, CDR2 SMNVEV (reference sequence). The V gene lost 3 bases and the J gene lost 0 bases, with 6 bases spanning the gap. CDR3 coding DNA: TGTGCCAGCAGTTTTCAGTCCTCTGGGGCCAACGTCCTGACTTTC. Residues: CASSFQSSGANVLTF.

V usage is TRBV5-1 and J usage is TRBJ2-1, with a possible D match to TRBD2 (6 bases). Germline CDR1 and CDR2: SGHRS and YFSETQ. The CDR3 contains 14 residues. Trimming left V 2 bases short and J 8 bases short, with 14 bases between. CDR3 DNA sequence: TGCGCCAGCAGCTTCTCCACTGGGACTGATGAGCAGTTCTTC. It is translated as CASSFSTGTDEQFF. Complete variable domain (other parts from reference TRBV5-1 and TRBJ2-1): KAGVTQTPRYLIKTRGQQVTLSCSPISGHRSVSWYQQTPGQGLQFLFEYFSETQRNKGNFPGRFSGRQFSNSRSEMNVSTLELGDSALYLCASSFSTGTDEQFFGPGTRLTVL.

J is TRBJ2-7 and V is TRBV27; D call uncertain. The germline V and J ends were trimmed by 3 bases and 7 bases, with 13 bases remaining between them. This CDR3 has 13 residues. CDR1 is MNHEY and CDR2 is SMNVEV in the germline V gene (reference sequence). The CDR3 bases are TGTGCCAGCAGTTTCGGGTCCCAGAGGGAGCAGTACTTC. Protein: CASSFGSQREQYF.

The chain employs TRBV6-5 and TRBJ1-2; D remains ambiguous. CDR1 MNHEY and CDR2 SVGAGI come from the germline V gene. The ends were cut back, 4 bases at V and 7 bases at J, with 13 bases in the middle. The CDR3 runs to 13 residues. The CDR3 loop reads CASSSQASGGYTF. The CDR3 DNA sequence: TGTGCCAGCAGTTCTCAGGCGAGTGGTGGCTACACCTTC.

The V and J genes are TRBV20-1 and TRBJ2-3; 7 nucleotides align to TRBD2. The CDR3 totals 16 residues. Germline CDR1 is DFQATT and CDR2 is SNEGSKA (reference sequence). V gave up 4 bases and J gave up 2 bases; unmatched junction bases: 12. The CDR3 region is CSAINYGAGNTDTQYF. Here the CDR3 DNA reads TGCAGTGCTATTAATTATGGAGCGGGGAACACAGATACGCAGTATTTT.

This chain links TRBV6-1 with TRBJ1-5, with a possible D match to TRBD1 (5 bases). V lost 7 bases to trimming and J lost 6 bases, with 13 bases between them. The CDR3 is 13 amino acids. Germline V gene data show CDR1 as MNHNS and CDR2 as SASEGT. The CDR3 loop reads CASIQGRGQPQHF. In DNA form, the CDR3 reads TGTGCCAGCATCCAGGGTCGTGGTCAGCCCCAGCATTTT.

This rearrangement joins TRBV10-3 to TRBJ2-1; 11 positions agree with TRBD2. Germline values: CDR1 ENHRY, CDR2 SYGVKD. The CDR3 is 16 amino acids. After removal of 4 bases from V and 9 bases from J, the junction contained 11 bases not matched to a gene. The CDR3 DNA reads as TGTGCCATCAGTGCTGCGGGAACTAGCGGGAGTAGTGAGCAGTTCTTC. Its protein is CAISAAGTSGSSEQFF.

The chain couples TRBV7-8 to TRBJ2-1; 9 bases are a match to TRBD2. CDR3 length: 16 amino acids. Germline V gene data show CDR1 as SGHVS and CDR2 as FQNEAQ. After removal of 5 bases from V and 8 bases from J, the junction contained 13 bases not matched to a gene. CDR3: CASSGRAGGLLDEQFF. The CDR3 bases are TGTGCCAGCAGCGGCCGAGCGGGAGGACTCCTGGATGAGCAGTTCTTC.

V is TRBV28 and J is TRBJ1-1, with a possible D match to TRBD1 (5 bases). Germline lookup yields CDR1 MDHEN and CDR2 SYDVKM. The CDR3 is 17 amino acids. The V gene lost 4 bases and the J gene lost 1 base, with 19 bases spanning the gap. This CDR3 reads CASSSIFFRVGNTEAFF. CDR3 bases: TGTGCCAGCAGTTCTATATTCTTCAGGGTTGGGAACACTGAAGCTTTCTTT.

The rearrangement uses TRBV11-2 and TRBJ1-1, with TRBD1 matching over 7 bases. The V and J ends lost 4 bases and 4 bases, in that order; junction bases with no gene match: 6. The CDR3 consists of 14 residues. Germline V CDR1 and CDR2: SGHAT, FQNNGV. As DNA, the CDR3 is TGTGCCAGCAGCTCAAGACAGGGCAGCACTGAAGCTTTCTTT. This sequence encodes CASSSRQGSTEAFF.

This clonotype showed up just a few times. The J gene is TRBJ2-5, the V gene TRBV19; 9 bases are a match to TRBD1. V trimming: 4 bases; J trimming: 4 bases; junction bases outside the gene matches: 10. Germline V gene data show CDR1 as LNHDA and CDR2 as SQIVND (reference sequence). The CDR3 consists of 16 residues. DNA of the CDR3: TGTGCCAGTAGTACGCCTCCGGGACAGGGTGGAGAGACCCAGTACTTC. Translation: CASSTPPGQGGETQYF.

The chain combines TRBV11-3 with TRBJ1-1, with D tentatively TRBD1 (5 bases). CDR1 is SGHNT and CDR2 is YENEEA in the germline V gene. Trimming left V 3 bases short and J 3 bases short, with 11 bases between. This CDR3 has 14 amino acids. The CDR3 nucleotides read TGTGCCAGCAGCTTCAGACAGACAGACACTGAAGCTTTCTTT. Translation gives CASSFRQTDTEAFF. Supplemented by reference TRBV11-3 and TRBJ1-1, the full variable domain reads EAGVVQSPRYKIIEKKQPVAFWCNPISGHNTLYWYLQNLGQGPELLIRYENEEAVDDSQLPKDRFSAERLKGVDSTLKIQPAELGDSAVYLCASSFRQTDTEAFFGQGTRLTVV.

CDR3: CAWSSQAVYEQYF. The DNA of the CDR3 is TGTGCCTGGAGTAGCCAAGCGGTCTACGAGCAGTACTTC. The V and J genes are TRBV30 and TRBJ2-7, with D perhaps matching TRBD2 (5 bases). This CDR3 region has 13 residues. Germline loops: CDR1 GTSNPN, CDR2 SVGIG (reference sequence). V lost 2 bases and J 3 bases, leaving 11 bases between the germline ends.

This clonotype has just one count. This sequence joins TRBV20-1 and TRBJ1-6, with D perhaps TRBD1 (6 bases). The CDR3 covers 14 residues. The V and J ends lost 3 bases and 7 bases respectively, with 13 bases between them. CDR1 is DFQATT and CDR2 is SNEGSKA in the germline V gene (reference sequence). The CDR3 loop reads CSARSQGNNSPLHF. The CDR3 bases are TGCAGTGCTAGGTCTCAGGGGAACAATTCACCCCTCCACTTT.

This clonotype was detected a few times. Here the CDR3 reads CASSLSAGTHYGYTF. CDR3 nucleotide sequence: TGTGCCAGCAGTTTATCGGCAGGAACCCACTATGGCTACACCTTC. The chain joins TRBV27 to TRBJ1-2, with no clear D. The V end lost 0 bases, the J end lost 3 bases, and 11 bases lay between the germline ends. There are 15 residues in the CDR3. From germline, CDR1 is MNHEY and CDR2 SMNVEV (reference sequence).

This chain connects TRBV19 to TRBJ2-5; no clear D. V was cut by 4 bases and J by 5 bases, with 8 bases left in between. Germline CDR1 reads LNHDA; CDR2 reads SQIVND (reference sequence). CDR3 length: 12 amino acids. In DNA, the CDR3 is TGTGCCAGTAGTAGGGTCGGGGAGACCCAGTACTTC. This encodes CASSRVGETQYF.

V is TRBV27 and J is TRBJ1-6; possible D gene TRBD1, 5 bases. There are 14 residues in the CDR3. Deletions cut 2 bases from V and 7 bases from J, with 9 bases between. The germline V gene has CDR1 MNHEY and CDR2 SMNVEV (reference sequence). The CDR3 here is CASSLRDSNSPLHF. Written as DNA, the CDR3 is TGTGCCAGCAGTTTAAGGGACTCCAATTCACCCCTCCACTTT.

The rearrangement joins TRBV4-2 to TRBJ1-5; 9 nucleotides line up with TRBD1. The trim removed 0 bases at V and 6 bases at J, leaving 3 bases unmatched. This CDR3 has 15 amino acids. CDR1 is LGHNA, CDR2 YNFKEQ, per germline. The CDR3 region is CASSQETGGSQPQHF. The CDR3 region has the DNA TGTGCCAGCAGCCAAGAAACAGGGGGCTCTCAGCCCCAGCATTTT.

The chain carries TRBV5-1 and TRBJ2-5; 10 nucleotides line up with TRBD2. The CDR3 runs 16 residues. The V gene end was trimmed by 4 bases and the J gene end by 3 bases; junction bases not matched to a gene: 9. Germline CDR1 is SGHRS and CDR2 is YFSETQ. The CDR3 protein is CASSPQGTSVEETQYF. In DNA, the CDR3 is TGCGCCAGCAGCCCCCAGGGGACTAGCGTTGAAGAGACCCAGTACTTC. Supplemented by reference TRBV5-1 and TRBJ2-5, the full variable domain reads KAGVTQTPRYLIKTRGQQVTLSCSPISGHRSVSWYQQTPGQGLQFLFEYFSETQRNKGNFPGRFSGRQFSNSRSEMNVSTLELGDSALYLCASSPQGTSVEETQYFGPGTRLLVL.

This chain uses TRBV19 with TRBJ2-7; tentatively, D is TRBD2 (6 bases). The V end lost 6 bases, the J end lost 5 bases, and 20 bases lay between the germline ends. Per the germline V gene, CDR1 is LNHDA and CDR2 is SQIVND (reference sequence). The CDR3 length is 15 residues. This CDR3 is CASSIRAGKVDEQYF. The DNA of the CDR3 is TGTGCCAGTAGCATTAGGGCGGGGAAGGTCGACGAGCAGTACTTC.